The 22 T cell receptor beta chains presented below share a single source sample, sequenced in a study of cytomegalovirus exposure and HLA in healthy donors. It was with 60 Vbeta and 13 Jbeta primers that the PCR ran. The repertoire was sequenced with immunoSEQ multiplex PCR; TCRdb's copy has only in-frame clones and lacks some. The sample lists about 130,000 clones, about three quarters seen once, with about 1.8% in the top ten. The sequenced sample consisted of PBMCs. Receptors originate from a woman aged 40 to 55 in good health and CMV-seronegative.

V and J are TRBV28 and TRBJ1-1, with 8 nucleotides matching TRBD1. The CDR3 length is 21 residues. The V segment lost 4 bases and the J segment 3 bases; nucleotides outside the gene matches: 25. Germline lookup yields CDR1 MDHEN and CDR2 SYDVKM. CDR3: CASSYGPSGRQGLDFDTEAFF. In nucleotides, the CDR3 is TGTGCCAGCAGTTATGGCCCTTCCGGGAGACAGGGGTTGGATTTCGACACTGAAGCTTTCTTT.

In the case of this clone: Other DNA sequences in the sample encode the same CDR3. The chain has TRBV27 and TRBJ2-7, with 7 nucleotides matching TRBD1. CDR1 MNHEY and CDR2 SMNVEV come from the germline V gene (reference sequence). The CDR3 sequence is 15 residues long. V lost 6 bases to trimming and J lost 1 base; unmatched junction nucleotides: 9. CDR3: CASSYSLTGSYEQYF. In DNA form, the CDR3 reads TGTGCCAGCAGCTATTCCTTGACAGGGTCCTACGAGCAGTACTTC.

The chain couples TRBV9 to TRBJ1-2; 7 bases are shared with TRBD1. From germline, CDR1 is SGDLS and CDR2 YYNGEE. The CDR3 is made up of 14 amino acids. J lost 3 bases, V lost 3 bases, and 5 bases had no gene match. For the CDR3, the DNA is TGTGCCAGCAGCGCAGATACAGGGGACTATGGCTACACCTTC. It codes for CASSADTGDYGYTF.

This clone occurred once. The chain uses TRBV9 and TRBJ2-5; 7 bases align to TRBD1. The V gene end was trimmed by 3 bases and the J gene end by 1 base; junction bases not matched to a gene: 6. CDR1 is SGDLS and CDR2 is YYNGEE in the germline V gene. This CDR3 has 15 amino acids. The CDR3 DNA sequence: TGTGCCAGCAGCGATGCCGACAGGGTCCAAGAGACCCAGTACTTC. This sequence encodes CASSDADRVQETQYF.

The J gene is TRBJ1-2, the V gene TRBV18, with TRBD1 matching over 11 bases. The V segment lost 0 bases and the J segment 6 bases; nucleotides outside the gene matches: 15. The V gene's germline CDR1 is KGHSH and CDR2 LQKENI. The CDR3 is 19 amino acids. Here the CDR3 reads CASSPPTHLGGDRGNGYTF. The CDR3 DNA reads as TGTGCCAGCTCACCACCAACGCATCTCGGTGGGGACAGGGGGAATGGCTACACCTTC.

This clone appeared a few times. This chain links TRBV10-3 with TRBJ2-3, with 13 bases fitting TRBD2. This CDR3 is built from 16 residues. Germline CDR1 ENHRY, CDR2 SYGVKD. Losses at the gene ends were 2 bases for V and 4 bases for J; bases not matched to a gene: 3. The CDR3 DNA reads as TGTGCCATCAGTGAGGAAGGGACTAGCGGGGCAGATACGCAGTATTTT. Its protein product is CAISEEGTSGADTQYF.

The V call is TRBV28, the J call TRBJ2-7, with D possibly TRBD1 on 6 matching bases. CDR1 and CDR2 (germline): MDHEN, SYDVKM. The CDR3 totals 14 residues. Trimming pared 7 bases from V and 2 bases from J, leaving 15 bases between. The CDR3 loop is CASTVGDTAYEQYF. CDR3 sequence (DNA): TGTGCCAGCACCGTAGGGGACACAGCCTACGAGCAGTACTTC. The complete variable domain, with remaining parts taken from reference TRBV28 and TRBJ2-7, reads DVKVTQSSRYLVKRTGEKVFLECVQDMDHENMFWYRQDPGLGLRLIYFSYDVKMKEKGDIPEGYSVSREKKERFSLILESASTNQTSMYLCASTVGDTAYEQYFGPGTRLTVT.

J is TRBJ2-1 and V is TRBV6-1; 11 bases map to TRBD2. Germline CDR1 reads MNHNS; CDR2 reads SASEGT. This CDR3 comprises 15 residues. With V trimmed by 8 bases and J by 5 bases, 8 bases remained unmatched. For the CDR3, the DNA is TGTGCCAGCTACCATCTAGCGGGGGGAGACAATGAGCAGTTCTTC. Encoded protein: CASYHLAGGDNEQFF.

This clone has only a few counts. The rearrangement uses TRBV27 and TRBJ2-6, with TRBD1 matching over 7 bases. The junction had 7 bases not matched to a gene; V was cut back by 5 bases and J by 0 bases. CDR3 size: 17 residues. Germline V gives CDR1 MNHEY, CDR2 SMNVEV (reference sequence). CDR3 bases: TGTGCCAGCAGTCGGGACAGCGGTCCCTCTGGGGCCAACGTCCTGACTTTC. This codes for CASSRDSGPSGANVLTF.

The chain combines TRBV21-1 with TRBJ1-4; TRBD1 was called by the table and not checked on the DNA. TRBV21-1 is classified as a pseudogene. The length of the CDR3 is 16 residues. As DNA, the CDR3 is TGTGCCAGCAGCAAAGTCTGGACAGGGGAAAATGAAAAACTGTTTTTT. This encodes CASSKVWTGENEKLFF.

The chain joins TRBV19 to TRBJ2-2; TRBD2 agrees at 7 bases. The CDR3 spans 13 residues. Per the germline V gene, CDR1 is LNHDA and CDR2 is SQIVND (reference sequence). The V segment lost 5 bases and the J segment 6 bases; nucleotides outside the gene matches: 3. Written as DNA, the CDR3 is TGTGCCAGTAGTTTGACTAGCTCCGGGGAGCTGTTTTTT. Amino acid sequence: CASSLTSSGELFF. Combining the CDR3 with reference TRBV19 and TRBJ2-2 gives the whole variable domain DGGITQSPKYLFRKEGQNVTLSCEQNLNHDAMYWYRQDPGQGLRLIYYSQIVNDFQKGDIAEGYSVSREKKESFPLTVTSAQKNPTAFYLCASSLTSSGELFFGEGSRLTVL.

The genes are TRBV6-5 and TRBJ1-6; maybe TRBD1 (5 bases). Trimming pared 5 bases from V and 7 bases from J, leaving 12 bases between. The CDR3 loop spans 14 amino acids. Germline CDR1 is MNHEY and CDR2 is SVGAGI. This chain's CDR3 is CASSTGANNSPLHF. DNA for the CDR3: TGTGCCAGCAGTACTGGGGCGAACAATTCACCCCTCCACTTT.

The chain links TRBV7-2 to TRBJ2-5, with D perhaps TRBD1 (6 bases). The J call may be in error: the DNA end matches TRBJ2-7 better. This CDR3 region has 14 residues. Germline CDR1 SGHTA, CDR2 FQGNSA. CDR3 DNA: TGTGCCAGCAGCGGAACCGGGACAAACTACGAGCAGTACTTC. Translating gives CASSGTGTNYEQYF.

CDR3: CAISSAGQGADEQYF. For the CDR3, the DNA is TGTGCCATCAGTTCAGCCGGACAGGGGGCAGACGAGCAGTACTTC. The chain couples TRBV10-3 to TRBJ2-7; 11 nucleotides agree with TRBD1. The V and J ends lost 5 bases and 5 bases, in that order; junction bases with no gene match: 8. Germline loops: CDR1 ENHRY, CDR2 SYGVKD. The CDR3 is made up of 15 amino acids.

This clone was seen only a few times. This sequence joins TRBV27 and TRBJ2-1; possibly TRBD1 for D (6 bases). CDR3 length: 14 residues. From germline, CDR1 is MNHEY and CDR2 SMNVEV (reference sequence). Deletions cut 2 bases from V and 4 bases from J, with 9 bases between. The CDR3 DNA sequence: TGTGCCAGCAGTTTAGGACAGAAGTACAATGAGCAGTTCTTC. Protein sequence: CASSLGQKYNEQFF.

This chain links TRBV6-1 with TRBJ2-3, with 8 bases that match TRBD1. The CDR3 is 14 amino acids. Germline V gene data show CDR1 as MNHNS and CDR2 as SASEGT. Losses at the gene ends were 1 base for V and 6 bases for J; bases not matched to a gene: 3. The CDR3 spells CASSEGTGGDTQYF. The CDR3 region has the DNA TGTGCCAGCAGTGAAGGAACAGGGGGGGATACGCAGTATTTT.

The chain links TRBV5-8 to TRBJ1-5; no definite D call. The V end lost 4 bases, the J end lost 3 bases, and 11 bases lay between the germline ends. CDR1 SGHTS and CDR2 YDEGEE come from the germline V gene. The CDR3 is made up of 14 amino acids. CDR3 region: CASSAREFNQPQHF. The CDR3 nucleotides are TGTGCCAGCAGCGCCCGGGAGTTCAATCAGCCCCAGCATTTT.

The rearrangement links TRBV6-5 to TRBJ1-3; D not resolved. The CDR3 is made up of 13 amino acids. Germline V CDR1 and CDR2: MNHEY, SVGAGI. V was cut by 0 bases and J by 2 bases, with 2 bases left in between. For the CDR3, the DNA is TGTGCCAGCAGTTACTCCACTGGAAACACCATATATTTT. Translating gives CASSYSTGNTIYF.

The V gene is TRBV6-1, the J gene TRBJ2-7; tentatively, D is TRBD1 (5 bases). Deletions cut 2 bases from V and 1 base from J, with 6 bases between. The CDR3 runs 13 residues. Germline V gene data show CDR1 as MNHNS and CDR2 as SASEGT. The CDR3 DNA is TGTGCCAGCAGTGAACAGGGTTCCTACGAGCAGTACTTC. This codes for CASSEQGSYEQYF.

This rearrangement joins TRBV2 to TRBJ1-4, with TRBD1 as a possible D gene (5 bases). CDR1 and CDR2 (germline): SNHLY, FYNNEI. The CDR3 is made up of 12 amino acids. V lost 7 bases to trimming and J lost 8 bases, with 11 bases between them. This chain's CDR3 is CASITGGEKLFF. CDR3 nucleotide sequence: TGTGCCAGCATCACAGGAGGGGAAAAACTGTTTTTT.

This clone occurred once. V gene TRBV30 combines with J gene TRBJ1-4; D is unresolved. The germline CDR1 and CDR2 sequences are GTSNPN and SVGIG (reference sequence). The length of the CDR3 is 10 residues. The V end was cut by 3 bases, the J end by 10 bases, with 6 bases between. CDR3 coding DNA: TGTGCCTGGAGGAGAGGAAAACTGTTTTTT. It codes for CAWRRGKLFF.

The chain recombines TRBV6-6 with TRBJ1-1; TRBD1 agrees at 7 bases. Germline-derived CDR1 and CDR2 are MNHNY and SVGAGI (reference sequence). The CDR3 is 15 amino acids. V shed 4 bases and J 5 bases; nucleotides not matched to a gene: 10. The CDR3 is CASSSGQTSGTEAFF. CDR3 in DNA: TGTGCCAGCAGTTCGGGACAGACGTCGGGGACTGAAGCTTTCTTT.